These T cell receptor beta chains were read from a single sample in a study of T cells in Graves' hyperthyroidism and ophthalmopathy. TCRdb recomputed calls from the multiplex PCR reads with MiXCR, one row per CDR3 protein. The data show about 580,000 distinct CDR3 sequences, more than 45% seen once. The sequenced material came from peripheral blood or thyroid tissue (not recorded which). These receptors originate from a woman younger than 30 with Graves' hyperthyroidism. Both conserved end residues are part of each CDR3. D genes are given only for firm matches. Not every row has a clone size; where given, it reads once, few, many or a size class.

CDR3 | DNA | J | D | V | size
CSARDGENIQYF | TGCAGTGCTAGAGACGGAGAAAACATTCAGTACTTC | TRBJ2-4 | . | TRBV20-1 | .
CSARQGGTIYGYTF | TGCAGCGCTAGACAGGGGGGGACTATCTATGGCTACACCTTC | TRBJ1-2 | TRBD1 | TRBV29-1 | .
CHSSPGTAGEQYF | TGTCACAGCTCACCTGGGACCGCGGGGGAGCAGTACTTC | TRBJ2-7 | . | TRBV5-4 | .
CATSDRGAGGYTF | TGTGCCACCAGTGATCGGGGGGCCGGTGGCTACACCTTC | TRBJ1-2 | . | TRBV24-1 | .
CASSFSAGGSKNIQYF | TGTGCCAGCAGTTTCTCAGCGGGAGGGAGCAAAAACATTCAGTACTTC | TRBJ2-4 | TRBD2 | TRBV6-5 | .
CASSLEVGVSTDTQYF | TGTGCCAGCAGCTTAGAGGTTGGGGTCAGCACAGATACGCAGTATTTT | TRBJ2-3 | . | TRBV7-8 | .
CSVSGFNNEQFF | TGCAGCGTCTCGGGGTTCAACAATGAGCAGTTCTTC | TRBJ2-1 | . | TRBV29-1 | few
CASSEEGLGSGELFF | TGTGCCAGCAGTGAAGAGGGGTTGGGCTCCGGGGAGCTGTTTTTT | TRBJ2-2 | . | TRBV6-6 | .
CSVARTRSDEQFF | TGCAGCGTTGCCCGGACCCGCTCCGATGAGCAGTTCTTC | TRBJ2-1 | . | TRBV29-1 | few
CASSLQQTYEQYF | TGTGCCAGCAGCTTACAACAGACCTACGAGCAGTACTTC | TRBJ2-7 | . | TRBV11-3 | many
CASSPIKGLNTGEQYF | TGTGCCAGCAGCCCGATTAAGGGGTTGAACACCGGGGAGCAGTACTTC | TRBJ2-7 | . | TRBV11-2 | .
CAISEVDIYEQYF | TGTGCCATCAGTGAGGTGGACATCTACGAGCAGTACTTC | TRBJ2-7 | . | TRBV10-3 | many
CASSLVFGGEAETQHF | TGTGCCAGCAGCTTAGTGTTTGGGGGAGAGGCCGAGACCCAGCATTTT | TRBJ1-5 | . | TRBV11-2 | .
CSARPGGDGNQPQHF | TGCAGCGCCCGGCCTGGGGGAGATGGCAATCAGCCCCAGCATTTT | TRBJ1-5 | . | TRBV29-1 | few
CASSWGRGPNTEAFF | TGTGCCAGTAGTTGGGGCAGGGGGCCGAACACTGAAGCTTTCTTT | TRBJ1-1 | TRBD1 | TRBV19 | .
CSARSGTDTEAFF | TGCAGTGCTAGATCCGGGACCGACACTGAAGCTTTCTTT | TRBJ1-1 | . | TRBV20-1 | .
CASSMTGRGQYF | TGTGCCAGCAGCATGACAGGGCGGGGGCAGTACTTC | TRBJ2-7 | . | TRBV7-2 | many
CASSPGDTETFF | TGTGCCAGCAGTCCAGGGGACACTGAAACTTTCTTT | TRBJ1-1 | . | TRBV5-4 | many
CATSRDRDGLNQPQHF | TGTGCCACCAGCAGAGATCGGGACGGATTGAATCAGCCCCAGCATTTT | TRBJ1-5 | . | TRBV15 | .
CSADSGRDNEQPQHF | TGCAGTGCTGATAGCGGGAGGGACAATGAGCAGCCCCAGCATTTT | TRBJ1-5 | . | TRBV20-1 | .
CASSLLDRDYGYTF | TGTGCCAGCAGCCTCCTGGACAGGGACTATGGCTACACCTTC | TRBJ1-2 | TRBD1 | TRBV3-1 | many
CASSTGQYF | TGTGCCAGCAGCACGGGACAGTACTTC | TRBJ2-7 | . | TRBV7-6 | .
CSVGIGTSGQETQYF | TGCAGCGTGGGAATCGGGACTAGCGGCCAAGAGACCCAGTACTTC | TRBJ2-5 | TRBD2 | TRBV29-1 | .
CSARGLAGGPRNEQYF | TGCAGTGCTAGAGGACTAGCGGGAGGTCCGCGGAACGAGCAGTACTTC | TRBJ2-7 | TRBD2 | TRBV20-1 | many
CSARAPGTEAYEQYF | TGCAGTGCTAGAGCTCCCGGGACAGAGGCCTACGAGCAGTACTTC | TRBJ2-7 | TRBD1 | TRBV20-1 | .
CASSSGGGNTEAFF | TGTGCCAGCAGCTCCGGGGGGGGGAACACTGAAGCTTTCTTT | TRBJ1-1 | . | TRBV11-2 | many
CAIRGQSAGVVEELFF | TGTGCCATCAGGGGACAGTCGGCGGGAGTGGTCGAGGAGCTGTTTTTT | TRBJ2-2 | . | TRBV10-3 | .
CASSQGRGLALSEQYF | TGCGCCAGCAGCCAAGGTAGAGGACTAGCTCTATCCGAGCAGTACTTC | TRBJ2-7 | TRBD2 | TRBV4-1 | .